The 28 T cell receptor beta chains reported below all come from one sample, sequenced in a study of PD-1 blockade in mismatch repair-deficient tumors. The method was immunoSEQ multiplex PCR; TCRdb's version includes in-frame clones alone and lacks a portion of them. The data show roughly 84,000 clones, approximately 81% seen once. Source: peripheral blood, taken 12 weeks after starting pembrolizumab. The receptors were gathered from an adult with mismatch repair-deficient cancer.

This clone was seen more than once but under ten times. The gene calls are TRBV5-4 and TRBJ2-2; D ambiguous. The CDR3 loop spans 12 amino acids. Trimming took 4 bases from V and 6 from J, leaving 7 bases between them. Germline V gene sequence: CDR1 SGHNT, CDR2 YYREEE (reference sequence). The CDR3 loop is CASSPVPGELFF. The DNA of the CDR3 is TGTGCCAGCAGCCCCGTACCCGGGGAGCTGTTTTTT.

The sample holds one count of this clone. The rearrangement links TRBV30 to TRBJ2-3; D assignment may be TRBD1 or TRBD2 (5 bases each). This CDR3 has 15 amino acids. Germline V lookup: CDR1 GTSNPN, CDR2 SVGIG (reference sequence). Trimming removed 6 bases from V and 7 bases from J, with 23 bases in between. The CDR3 loop is CACTTWGPYRHTQYF. DNA of the CDR3: TGTGCCTGCACCACCTGGGGACCCTACCGACATACGCAGTATTTT.

V gene TRBV7-2 combines with J gene TRBJ2-1; 12 bases are shared with TRBD2. J gave up 1 base and V 4 bases, and 8 bases lay outside the gene matches. Germline lookup yields CDR1 SGHTA and CDR2 FQGNSA. This CDR3 contains 18 residues. The CDR3 sequence is CASSSGLAGRKSYNEQFF. The CDR3 region has the DNA TGTGCCAGCAGCTCCGGACTAGCGGGACGCAAATCCTACAATGAGCAGTTCTTC.

This clone was recorded a few times. The CDR3 region has the DNA TGTGCCAGTAGTATAGGGGGTAATCAGCCCCAGCATTTT. Translating gives CASSIGGNQPQHF. The chain carries TRBV19 and TRBJ1-5; D is unresolved. The germline CDR1 and CDR2 sequences are LNHDA and SQIVND (reference sequence). CDR3 length equals 13 residues. The V end was cut by 1 base, the J end by 4 bases, with 5 bases between.

The CDR3 spells CASSQVSASYEQYF. In DNA form, the CDR3 reads TGCGCCAGCAGCCAAGTTTCAGCCTCCTACGAGCAGTACTTC. The rearrangement joins TRBV4-1 to TRBJ2-7; D is ambiguous. With 1 base removed from V and 0 bases from J, the gap between germline ends came to 7 bases. Germline CDR1 reads MGHRA; CDR2 reads YSYEKL. The CDR3 runs to 14 residues.

The chain uses TRBV6-1 and TRBJ2-3, with TRBD2 matching 12 bases. This CDR3 has 18 residues. Germline CDR1 is MNHNS and CDR2 is SASEGT. The V segment lost 3 bases and the J segment 4 bases; nucleotides outside the gene matches: 11. CDR3 sequence (DNA): TGTGCCAGCAGTGATGGGGCTAGCGGGAGGGCCGGGGCAGATACGCAGTATTTT. Protein sequence: CASSDGASGRAGADTQYF.

V and J are TRBV6-1 and TRBJ2-7; the D gene is possibly TRBD1 (5 bases). This CDR3 spans 14 amino acids. Per germline, CDR1 MNHNS and CDR2 SASEGT. With 6 bases removed from V and 3 bases from J, the gap between germline ends came to 15 bases. CDR3 in DNA: TGTGCCAGCAGAAGTCAGGGTGGGGTCTACGAGCAGTACTTC. This sequence encodes CASRSQGGVYEQYF.

This clone was observed a single time. The gene calls are TRBV28 and TRBJ2-7; the D gene could be TRBD1 or TRBD2 (7 bases each). V lost 5 bases to trimming and J lost 2 bases, with 19 bases between them. From germline, CDR1 is MDHEN and CDR2 SYDVKM. The CDR3 consists of 16 residues. This CDR3 reads CASSVLTGRGTYEQYF. CDR3 bases: TGTGCCAGCAGTGTGTTGACAGGGAGGGGGACCTACGAGCAGTACTTC.

The V and J genes are TRBV6-5 and TRBJ1-5; D is undetermined. The germline V and J ends were trimmed by 6 bases and 4 bases, with 13 bases remaining between them. The CDR3 is 14 residues long. Germline V gene data show CDR1 as MNHEY and CDR2 as SVGAGI. CDR3 residues: CASRTDGPNQPQHF. The CDR3, as DNA: TGTGCCAGCAGAACAGACGGGCCAAATCAGCCCCAGCATTTT.

The chain recombines TRBV6-4 with TRBJ2-1, with TRBD2 matching 10 bases. Per the germline V gene, CDR1 is MRHNA and CDR2 is SNTAGT. The junction had 5 bases not matched to a gene; V was cut back by 4 bases and J by 8 bases. The CDR3 covers 14 residues. This CDR3 is CASSALAGPYEQFF. The CDR3 nucleotides read TGTGCCAGCAGTGCACTAGCGGGACCATATGAGCAGTTCTTC.

V is TRBV6-5 and J is TRBJ1-5; D unresolved. Looked up from germline, CDR1 is MNHEY and CDR2 is SVGAGI. The CDR3 totals 11 residues. Trimming took off 11 bases at V and 6 bases at J, with 11 bases between the two ends. CDR3 protein: CARTRGQPQHF. CDR3 in DNA: TGTGCCCGGACCCGAGGTCAGCCCCAGCATTTT.

This clone was detected only a few times. The chain recombines TRBV9 with TRBJ2-7; 9 nucleotides align to TRBD2. V gave up 3 bases and J gave up 2 bases; unmatched junction bases: 3. The CDR3 length is 14 residues. Germline V CDR1 and CDR2: SGDLS, YYNGEE. The CDR3 loop is CASSAGLATYEQYF. The CDR3 nucleotides are TGTGCCAGCAGCGCAGGACTAGCGACCTACGAGCAGTACTTC.

The chain has TRBV12-5 and TRBJ2-5; D is ambiguous. V lost 4 bases, J lost 5 bases, and 17 bases lay in between. The germline V gene has CDR1 LGHNT and CDR2 FRNRAP. The CDR3 loop spans 15 amino acids. Here the CDR3 DNA reads TGTGCTAGTGGTTCACGGACGGCGGTTAGGGAGACCCAGTACTTC. It yields the protein CASGSRTAVRETQYF.

This clone has just a few counts. The gene calls are TRBV6-5 and TRBJ2-7; D is ambiguous. The CDR3 totals 15 residues. V was pared by 2 bases and J by 7 bases, with 18 bases between. Per the germline V gene, CDR1 is MNHEY and CDR2 is SVGAGI. For the CDR3, the DNA is TGTGCCAGCAGTTACACCCCGCGGCGGCCGGCTGAGCAGTACTTC. This encodes CASSYTPRRPAEQYF.

This chain uses TRBV16 with TRBJ1-1; D is ambiguous. V lost 3 bases, J lost 6 bases, and 11 bases lay in between. Germline V lookup: CDR1 KGHSY, CDR2 FQNENV. CDR3 length: 13 residues. CDR3 residues: CASSQSGFAEAFF. The CDR3 region has the DNA TGTGCCAGCAGCCAGAGCGGTTTTGCTGAAGCTTTCTTT.

The genes are TRBV11-3 and TRBJ1-1; the match to TRBD1 covers 8 bases. Per germline, CDR1 SGHNT and CDR2 YENEEA. The J segment lost 3 bases and the V segment lost 5 bases, leaving 2 bases of the junction unmatched. The CDR3 consists of 13 residues. The chain's CDR3 is CASSRDRYTEAFF. CDR3 DNA sequence: TGTGCCAGCAGCCGGGACAGGTACACTGAAGCTTTCTTT.

V usage is TRBV7-2 and J usage is TRBJ1-5; D uncertain. This CDR3 region has 14 residues. Germline V CDR1 and CDR2: SGHTA, FQGNSA. Trimming cost V 3 bases and J 0 bases, with 6 bases left between them. CDR3 in amino acids: CASSFWNSNQPQHF. The DNA for the CDR3 is TGTGCCAGCAGCTTCTGGAATAGCAATCAGCCCCAGCATTTT.

This chain uses TRBV7-3 with TRBJ2-2, with D tentatively TRBD2 (5 bases). Germline V gene sequence: CDR1 SGHTA, CDR2 FQGTGA. Trimming removed 5 bases at V and 5 bases at J, with 15 bases between. The length of the CDR3 is 15 residues. The CDR3 DNA follows: TGTGCCAGCAGCCCCCAAAGCGGTCTGACCGGGGAGCTGTTTTTT. This translates into CASSPQSGLTGELFF.

The V gene is TRBV7-2, the J gene TRBJ2-1; 7 bases match TRBD2. V lost 5 bases and J lost 3; bases outside the gene matches: 13. The CDR3 extends over 17 amino acids. Germline values: CDR1 SGHTA, CDR2 FQGNSA. In nucleotides, the CDR3 is TGTGCCAGCAGCATCGGACCGGGACTACCGAACTACAATGAGCAGTTCTTC. It codes for CASSIGPGLPNYNEQFF.

The J gene is TRBJ1-2, the V gene TRBV5-1, with D possibly being TRBD1 (6 bases). Germline CDR1 reads SGHRS; CDR2 reads YFSETQ. The CDR3 totals 14 residues. V lost 0 bases and J lost 8, with 14 bases in between. For the CDR3, the DNA is TGCGCCAGCAGCTTGGACCAGGGGTCGCGAGGCTACACCTTC. Its protein is CASSLDQGSRGYTF. Supplemented by reference TRBV5-1 and TRBJ1-2, the full variable domain reads KAGVTQTPRYLIKTRGQQVTLSCSPISGHRSVSWYQQTPGQGLQFLFEYFSETQRNKGNFPGRFSGRQFSNSRSEMNVSTLELGDSALYLCASSLDQGSRGYTFGSGTRLTVV.

The chain recombines TRBV19 with TRBJ1-2; D unclear. Deletions cut 1 base from V and 5 bases from J, with 8 bases between. Germline CDR1 is LNHDA and CDR2 is SQIVND (reference sequence). The CDR3 loop spans 13 amino acids. CDR3 sequence: CASSIAGVYGYTF. CDR3 in DNA: TGTGCCAGTAGTATAGCAGGCGTTTATGGCTACACCTTC.

The chain employs TRBV5-1 and TRBJ2-7, with D perhaps assigned TRBD1 or TRBD2 (5 bases each). Germline V gene sequence: CDR1 SGHRS, CDR2 YFSETQ. Trimming removed 0 bases at V and 4 bases at J, with 14 bases between. The CDR3 is made up of 15 amino acids. In DNA, the CDR3 is TGCGCCAGCAGCTTGGACGGGACCGGCGGGTACGAGCAGTACTTC. It is translated as CASSLDGTGGYEQYF. Based on the CDR3 plus reference TRBV5-1 and TRBJ2-7, the full variable domain is KAGVTQTPRYLIKTRGQQVTLSCSPISGHRSVSWYQQTPGQGLQFLFEYFSETQRNKGNFPGRFSGRQFSNSRSEMNVSTLELGDSALYLCASSLDGTGGYEQYFGPGTRLTVT.

This clone was counted a few times. This chain uses TRBV28 with TRBJ1-5, with D perhaps matching TRBD1 (5 bases). The CDR3 contains 14 residues. Germline V CDR1 and CDR2: MDHEN, SYDVKM. The V end lost 5 bases, the J end lost 4 bases, and 12 bases lay between the germline ends. In nucleotides, the CDR3 is TGTGCCAGCAGTCGGGACGCCACGAATCAGCCCCAGCATTTT. This translates into CASSRDATNQPQHF.

This clone came up once. The chain is built from TRBV2 and TRBJ2-1; D gene uncertain. The ends were cut back, 1 base at V and 4 bases at J, with 11 bases in the middle. The CDR3 has 15 amino acids. Germline CDR1 SNHLY, CDR2 FYNNEI. In DNA form, the CDR3 reads TGTGCCAGCAGTGAAGGGCGGTGGCAATACAATGAGCAGTTCTTC. This gives the protein CASSEGRWQYNEQFF. Full variable domain (outside the CDR3, taken from reference TRBV2 and TRBJ2-1): EPEVTQTPSHQVTQMGQEVILRCVPISNHLYFYWYRQILGQKVEFLVSFYNNEISEKSEIFDDQFSVERPDGSNFTLKIRSTKLEDSAMYFCASSEGRWQYNEQFFGPGTRLTVL.

This sequence joins TRBV11-3 and TRBJ2-3; D is unclear. V lost 2 bases and J 8 bases, leaving 8 bases between the germline ends. CDR1 and CDR2 (germline): SGHNT, YENEEA. The CDR3 sequence is 12 residues long. The CDR3 reads CASSLITGTQYF. The CDR3 DNA reads TGTGCCAGCAGCTTAATCACGGGTACGCAGTATTTT.

The chain couples TRBV10-1 to TRBJ1-5, with D possibly matching TRBD1 (5 bases). CDR1 and CDR2 (germline): WNHNN, SYGVQD (reference sequence). The CDR3 has 16 amino acids. V lost 4 bases and J lost 1, with 14 bases in between. The CDR3 region has the DNA TGCGCCAGCAGTGCACCAGGGAGTTTGAGCAATCAGCCCCAGCATTTT. Protein sequence: CASSAPGSLSNQPQHF.

V usage is TRBV4-3 and J usage is TRBJ2-1, with D possibly TRBD1 on 6 matching bases. V gave up 1 base and J gave up 8 bases, with 18 bases separating them. The germline V gene encodes CDR1 LGHNA and CDR2 YSLEER. There are 16 residues in the CDR3. The CDR3 is CASSQVTGRGHDEQFF. As DNA, the CDR3 is TGCGCCAGCAGCCAAGTTACCGGCAGGGGCCACGATGAGCAGTTCTTC.

The V and J genes are TRBV5-1 and TRBJ2-3, with D tentatively TRBD1 (5 bases). With 0 bases removed from V and 3 bases from J, the gap between germline ends came to 14 bases. Per the germline V gene, CDR1 is SGHRS and CDR2 is YFSETQ. This CDR3 has 16 residues. CDR3 DNA: TGCGCCAGCAGCTTGGGGGGCAGCGTTTTGACAGATACGCAGTATTTT. Translated, it gives CASSLGGSVLTDTQYF. The full variable domain, its missing parts supplied by reference TRBV5-1 and TRBJ2-3, is KAGVTQTPRYLIKTRGQQVTLSCSPISGHRSVSWYQQTPGQGLQFLFEYFSETQRNKGNFPGRFSGRQFSNSRSEMNVSTLELGDSALYLCASSLGGSVLTDTQYFGPGTRLTVL.